One TCR beta chain is described in this entry. The sample is drawn from a study of cytomegalovirus exposure and HLA in healthy donors. V shed 3 bases and J shed 9 bases, with 16 bases lying between them. This CDR3 region has 13 residues. Germline assignment: CDR1 GTSNPN and CDR2 SVGIG (reference sequence). A multiplex PCR was run with 60 Vbeta primers and 13 Jbeta primers. Generated by immunoSEQ multiplex PCR, the TCRdb table keeps only in-frame clones and is missing some. Of around 100,000 clones listed, approximately 60% are singletons. This TCR derives from a woman aged 30 to 39 in good health and CMV-seronegative. V is TRBV30 and J is TRBJ2-3; D might be TRBD2 (5 bases). The sequenced sample was PBMCs. The DNA of the CDR3 is TGTGCCTGGAGCAGCGGTGGTTTCGACACGCAGTATTTT. Protein sequence: CAWSSGGFDTQYF.